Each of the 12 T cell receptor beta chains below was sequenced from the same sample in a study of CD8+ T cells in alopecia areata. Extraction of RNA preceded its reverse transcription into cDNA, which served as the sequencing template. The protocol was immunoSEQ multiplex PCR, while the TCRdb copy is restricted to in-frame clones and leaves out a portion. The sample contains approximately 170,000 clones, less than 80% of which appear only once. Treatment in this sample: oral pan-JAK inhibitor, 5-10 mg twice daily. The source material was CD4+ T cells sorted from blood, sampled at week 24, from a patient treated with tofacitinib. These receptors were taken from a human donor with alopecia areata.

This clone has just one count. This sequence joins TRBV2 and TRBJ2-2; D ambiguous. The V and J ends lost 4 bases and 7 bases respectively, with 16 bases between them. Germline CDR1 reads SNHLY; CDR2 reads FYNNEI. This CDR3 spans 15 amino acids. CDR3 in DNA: TGTGCCAGCAGTGTGGAACAATGGGGATTCGGGGAGCTGTTTTTT. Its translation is CASSVEQWGFGELFF.

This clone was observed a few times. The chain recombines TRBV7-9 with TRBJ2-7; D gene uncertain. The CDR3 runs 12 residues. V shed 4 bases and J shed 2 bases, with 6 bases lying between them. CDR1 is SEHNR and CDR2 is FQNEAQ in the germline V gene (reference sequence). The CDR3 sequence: CASSWATYEQYF. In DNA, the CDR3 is TGTGCCAGCAGCTGGGCAACCTACGAGCAGTACTTC.

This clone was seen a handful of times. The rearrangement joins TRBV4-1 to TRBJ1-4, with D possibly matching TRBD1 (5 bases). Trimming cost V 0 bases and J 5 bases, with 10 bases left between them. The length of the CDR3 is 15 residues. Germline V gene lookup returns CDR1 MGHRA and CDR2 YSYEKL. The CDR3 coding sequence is TGCGCCAGCAGCCAAGACCACAGGCTAAATGAAAAACTGTTTTTT. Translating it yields CASSQDHRLNEKLFF.

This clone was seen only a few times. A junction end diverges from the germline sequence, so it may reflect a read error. CDR3 residues: CASSAGQGPLNF. CDR3 in DNA: TGTGCCAGCAGTGCCGGACAGGGCCCCTTGAATTTT. This chain joins TRBV28 and TRBJ2-3, with 8 bases fitting TRBD1. Germline V CDR1 and CDR2: MDHEN, SYDVKM. The CDR3 is made up of 12 amino acids.

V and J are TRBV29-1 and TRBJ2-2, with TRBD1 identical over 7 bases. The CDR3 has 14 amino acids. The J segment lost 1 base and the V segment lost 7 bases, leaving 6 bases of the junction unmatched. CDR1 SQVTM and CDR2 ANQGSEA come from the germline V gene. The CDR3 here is CSARTGQNTGELFF. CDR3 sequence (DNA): TGCAGCGCCCGGACAGGCCAGAACACCGGGGAGCTGTTTTTT.

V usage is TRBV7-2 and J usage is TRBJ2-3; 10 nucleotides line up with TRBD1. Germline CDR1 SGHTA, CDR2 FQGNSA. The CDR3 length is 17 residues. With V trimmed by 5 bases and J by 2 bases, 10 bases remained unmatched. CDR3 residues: CASSMLPGQGNTDTQYF. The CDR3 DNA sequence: TGTGCCAGCAGCATGCTACCGGGACAGGGGAACACAGATACGCAGTATTTT.

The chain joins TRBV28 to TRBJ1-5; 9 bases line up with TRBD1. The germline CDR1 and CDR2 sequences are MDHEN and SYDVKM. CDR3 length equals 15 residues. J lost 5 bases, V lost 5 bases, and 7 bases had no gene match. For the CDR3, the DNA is TGTGCCAGCAGTCCCACTACAGGGGGCTATCAGCCCCAGCATTTT. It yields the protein CASSPTTGGYQPQHF.

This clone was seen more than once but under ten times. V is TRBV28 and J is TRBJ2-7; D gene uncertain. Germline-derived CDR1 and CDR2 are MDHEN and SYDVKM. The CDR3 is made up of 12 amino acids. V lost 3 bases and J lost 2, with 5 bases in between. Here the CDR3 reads CASSLLPYEQYF. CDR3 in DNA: TGTGCCAGCAGTTTGTTGCCCTACGAGCAGTACTTC. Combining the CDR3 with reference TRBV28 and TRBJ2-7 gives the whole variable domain DVKVTQSSRYLVKRTGEKVFLECVQDMDHENMFWYRQDPGLGLRLIYFSYDVKMKEKGDIPEGYSVSREKKERFSLILESASTNQTSMYLCASSLLPYEQYFGPGTRLTVT.

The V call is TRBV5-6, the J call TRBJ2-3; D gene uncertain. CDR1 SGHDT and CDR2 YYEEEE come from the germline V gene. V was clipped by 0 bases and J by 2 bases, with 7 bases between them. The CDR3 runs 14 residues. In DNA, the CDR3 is TGTGCCAGCAGCTTGGGGGCGCACACAGATACGCAGTATTTT. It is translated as CASSLGAHTDTQYF.

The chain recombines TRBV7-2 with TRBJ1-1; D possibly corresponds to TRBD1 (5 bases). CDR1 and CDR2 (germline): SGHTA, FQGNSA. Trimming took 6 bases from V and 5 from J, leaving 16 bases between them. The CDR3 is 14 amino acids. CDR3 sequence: CASRSQQGGTEAFF. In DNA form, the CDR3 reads TGTGCCAGCAGATCACAGCAGGGTGGTACTGAAGCTTTCTTT.

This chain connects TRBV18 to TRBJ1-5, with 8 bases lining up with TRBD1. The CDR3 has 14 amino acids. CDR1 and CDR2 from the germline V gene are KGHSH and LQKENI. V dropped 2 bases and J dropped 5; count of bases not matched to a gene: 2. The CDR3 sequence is CASSPGQGDQPQHF. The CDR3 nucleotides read TGTGCCAGCTCACCAGGACAGGGCGATCAGCCCCAGCATTTT. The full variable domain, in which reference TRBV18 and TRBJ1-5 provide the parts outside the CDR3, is NAGVMQNPRHLVRRRGQEARLRCSPMKGHSHVYWYRQLPEEGLKFMVYLQKENIIDESGMPKERFSAEFPKEGPSILRIQQVVRGDSAAYFCASSPGQGDQPQHFGDGTRLSIL.

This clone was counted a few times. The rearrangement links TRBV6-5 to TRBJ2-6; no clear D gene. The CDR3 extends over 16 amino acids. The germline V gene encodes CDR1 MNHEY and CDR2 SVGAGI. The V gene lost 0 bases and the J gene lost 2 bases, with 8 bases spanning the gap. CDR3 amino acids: CASSYSVQPGANVLTF. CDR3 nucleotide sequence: TGTGCCAGCAGTTACTCGGTACAGCCTGGGGCCAACGTCCTGACTTTC.